The 3 T cell receptor beta chains presented below share a single source sample, sequenced in a study of breast tumors, draining lymph nodes, adjacent tissues. TCRdb processed the multiplex PCR reads anew with MiXCR; each CDR3 protein has one entry. The data show 150,000 to 200,000 distinct CDR3 sequences, roughly 30% seen once. Samples came from axillary lymph nodes draining the breast cancer. Sequencing was done on a sample of axillary lymph node tissue. The receptor set was obtained from a female donor with breast cancer. Some clones in this sample may be carry-over from other donors' samples.

About this clonotype: Without the conserved terminal phenylalanine or tryptophan, this CDR3 likely stems from a read error. The gene calls are TRBV4-1 and TRBJ2-6, with D tentatively TRBD2 (5 bases). There are 15 residues in the CDR3. Trimming stripped 4 bases from V and 0 bases from J, with 7 bases between. Germline lookup yields CDR1 MGHRA and CDR2 YSYEKL. The CDR3 DNA reads TGCGCCAGCAGCCCGGGAAACTCTGGGGCCAACGTCCTGACTTCC. It translates to CASSPGNSGANVLTS.

This chain links TRBV5-1 with TRBJ2-7, with no clear D. The CDR3 runs 12 residues. CDR1 and CDR2 (germline): SGHRS, YFSETQ. V was pared by 4 bases and J by 3 bases, with 8 bases between. In nucleotides, the CDR3 is TGCGCCAGCAGCCTGCGGATCTACGAGCAGTACTTC. Residues: CASSLRIYEQYF.

This clonotype was seen only once. A read error is possible here, since a much larger clone lies one base away. The chain links TRBV7-3 to TRBJ2-2, with 16 bases aligning to TRBD2. The CDR3 runs to 19 residues. The V gene's germline CDR1 is SGHTA and CDR2 FQGTGA. DNA of the CDR3: TGTGCCAGCAGCTTATTGGGACTAGCGGGGGGGCCAAACACCGGGGAGCTGTCTTTT. Its protein is CASSLLGLAGGPNTGELSF. Based on the CDR3 plus reference TRBV7-3 and TRBJ2-2, the full variable domain is GAGVSQTPSNKVTEKGKYVELRCDPISGHTALYWYRQSLGQGPEFLIYFQGTGAADDSGLPNDRFFAVRPEGSVSTLKIQRTERGDSAVYLCASSLLGLAGGPNTGELSFGEGSRLTVL.